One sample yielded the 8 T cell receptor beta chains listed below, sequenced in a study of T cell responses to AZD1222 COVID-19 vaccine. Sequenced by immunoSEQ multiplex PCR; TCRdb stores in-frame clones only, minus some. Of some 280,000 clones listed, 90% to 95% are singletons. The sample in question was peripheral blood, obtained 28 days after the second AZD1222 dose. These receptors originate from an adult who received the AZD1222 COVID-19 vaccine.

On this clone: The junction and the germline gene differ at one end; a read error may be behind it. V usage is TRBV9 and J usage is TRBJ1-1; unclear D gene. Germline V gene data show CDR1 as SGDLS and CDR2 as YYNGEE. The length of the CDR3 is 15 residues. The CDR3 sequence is CASSVDAGSHTEAFF. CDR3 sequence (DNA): TGTGCCAGCAGCGTAGACGCGGGGTCCCACACCGAAGCTTTCTTT.

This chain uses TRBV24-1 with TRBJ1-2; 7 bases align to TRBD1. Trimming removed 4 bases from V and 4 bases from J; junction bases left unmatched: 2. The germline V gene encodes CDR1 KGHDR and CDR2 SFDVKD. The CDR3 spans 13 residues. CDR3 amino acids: CATSDGTAYGYTF. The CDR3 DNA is TGTGCCACCAGTGACGGGACAGCCTATGGCTACACCTTC.

In DNA, the CDR3 is TGCGCCAGCAGCTTGGGGCGGGTTGGAGAGCAGTTCTTC. It is translated as CASSLGRVGEQFF. V gene TRBV5-1 combines with J gene TRBJ2-1; maybe TRBD2 (5 bases). Looked up from germline, CDR1 is SGHRS and CDR2 is YFSETQ. V was trimmed by 0 bases and J by 10 bases, leaving 11 bases between them. This CDR3 comprises 13 residues.

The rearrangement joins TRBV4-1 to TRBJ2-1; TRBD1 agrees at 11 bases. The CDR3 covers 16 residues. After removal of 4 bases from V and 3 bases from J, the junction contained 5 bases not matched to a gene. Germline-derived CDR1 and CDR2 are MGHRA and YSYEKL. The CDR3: CASSLGTGGGYNEQFF. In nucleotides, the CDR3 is TGCGCCAGCAGCCTTGGGACAGGGGGTGGCTACAATGAGCAGTTCTTC.

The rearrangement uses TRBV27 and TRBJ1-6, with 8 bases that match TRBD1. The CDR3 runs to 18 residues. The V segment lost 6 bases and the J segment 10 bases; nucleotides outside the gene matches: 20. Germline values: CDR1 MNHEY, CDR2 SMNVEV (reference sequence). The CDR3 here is CASRLGQGPLRFLSPLHF. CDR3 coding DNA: TGTGCCAGCAGGCTCGGACAGGGCCCATTAAGGTTTTTGTCACCCCTCCACTTT.

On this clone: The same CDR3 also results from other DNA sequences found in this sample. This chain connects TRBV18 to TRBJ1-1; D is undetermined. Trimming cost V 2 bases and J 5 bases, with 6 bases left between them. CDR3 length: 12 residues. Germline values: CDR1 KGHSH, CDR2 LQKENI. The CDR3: CASSPGNTEAFF. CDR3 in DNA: TGTGCCAGCTCACCAGGAAATACTGAAGCTTTCTTT.

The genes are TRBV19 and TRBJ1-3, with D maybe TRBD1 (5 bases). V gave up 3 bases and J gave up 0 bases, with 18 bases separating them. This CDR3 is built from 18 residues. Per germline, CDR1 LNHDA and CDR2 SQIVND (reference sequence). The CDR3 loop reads CASSIGAPIAFSGNTIYF. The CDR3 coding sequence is TGTGCCAGTAGTATTGGGGCCCCCATTGCCTTCTCTGGAAACACCATATATTTT.

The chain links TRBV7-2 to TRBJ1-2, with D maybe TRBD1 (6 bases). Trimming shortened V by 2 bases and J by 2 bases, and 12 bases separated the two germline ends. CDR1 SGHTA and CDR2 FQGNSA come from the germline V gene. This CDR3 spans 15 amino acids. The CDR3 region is CASSLKPGQNYGYTF. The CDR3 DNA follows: TGTGCCAGCAGCTTAAAACCAGGACAGAACTATGGCTACACCTTC.